This TCR beta chain stems from a study of identical twins. General study points: In beta out-of-frame sequences, the excess sharing between twins was weaker. Partial confounding of zero-insertion analyses by invariant MAIT and iNKT cells was possible.

Healthy Caucasians, and only they, were the donors. The CDR3 runs to 13 residues. V lost 1 base to trimming and J lost 5 bases, with 8 bases between them. Germline CDR1 reads LNHNV; CDR2 reads YYDKDF (reference sequence). As for this clonotype: Its antigen is not known.

TCRdb itself ran the 5' RACE reads through MiXCR, one entry per CDR3 protein. Here the sample spans a few hundred thousand distinct CDR3 sequences, roughly a tenth being singletons. V and J are TRBV15 and TRBJ1-1; D is ambiguous. The clonotype was recovered from a man aged 50 to 60 in good health. Material: memory T cells sorted from blood. The CDR3 reads CATSRGPGTEAFF. The DNA of the CDR3 is TGTGCCACCAGCAGAGGCCCCGGAACTGAAGCTTTCTTT.